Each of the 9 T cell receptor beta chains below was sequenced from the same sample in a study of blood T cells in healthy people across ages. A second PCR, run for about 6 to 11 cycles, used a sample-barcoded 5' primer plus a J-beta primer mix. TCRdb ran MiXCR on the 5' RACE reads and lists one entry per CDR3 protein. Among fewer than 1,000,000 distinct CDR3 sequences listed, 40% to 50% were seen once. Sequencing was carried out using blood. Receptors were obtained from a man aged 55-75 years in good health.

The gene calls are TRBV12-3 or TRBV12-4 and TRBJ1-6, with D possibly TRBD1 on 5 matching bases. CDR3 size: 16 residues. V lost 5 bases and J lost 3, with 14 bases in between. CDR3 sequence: CASSPPRGNYNSPLHF. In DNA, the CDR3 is TGTGCCAGCAGTCCTCCGCGGGGGAACTATAATTCACCCCTCCACTTT.

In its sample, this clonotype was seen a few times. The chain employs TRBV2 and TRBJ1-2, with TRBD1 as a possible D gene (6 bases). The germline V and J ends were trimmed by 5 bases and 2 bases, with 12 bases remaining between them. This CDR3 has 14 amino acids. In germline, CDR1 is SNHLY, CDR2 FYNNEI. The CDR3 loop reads CASSSTGNNYGYTF. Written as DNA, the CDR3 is TGTGCCAGCAGTTCGACAGGAAACAACTATGGCTACACCTTC. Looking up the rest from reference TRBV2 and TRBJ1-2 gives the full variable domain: EPEVTQTPSHQVTQMGQEVILRCVPISNHLYFYWYRQILGQKVEFLVSFYNNEISEKSEIFDDQFSVERPDGSNFTLKIRSTKLEDSAMYFCASSSTGNNYGYTFGSGTRLTVV.

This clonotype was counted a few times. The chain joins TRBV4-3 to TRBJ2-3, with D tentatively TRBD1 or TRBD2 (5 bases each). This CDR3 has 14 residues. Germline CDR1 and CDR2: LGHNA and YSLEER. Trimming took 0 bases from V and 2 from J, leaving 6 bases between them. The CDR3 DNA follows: TGCGCCAGCAGCCAAGATGGGACCACAGATACGCAGTATTTT. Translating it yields CASSQDGTTDTQYF.

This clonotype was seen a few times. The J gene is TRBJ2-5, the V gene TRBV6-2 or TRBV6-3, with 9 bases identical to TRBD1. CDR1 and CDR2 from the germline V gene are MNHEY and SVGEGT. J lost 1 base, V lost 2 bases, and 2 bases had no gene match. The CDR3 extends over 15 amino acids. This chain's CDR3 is CASSYPGQGQETQYF. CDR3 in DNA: TGTGCCAGCAGTTACCCGGGACAGGGCCAAGAGACCCAGTACTTC.

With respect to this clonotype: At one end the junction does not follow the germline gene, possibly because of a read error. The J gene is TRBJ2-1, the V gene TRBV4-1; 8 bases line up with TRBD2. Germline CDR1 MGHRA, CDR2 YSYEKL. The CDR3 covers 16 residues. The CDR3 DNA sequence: TGCGCCAGCAGCCCCCGCCGAGCGGGGGAGTACAATAAGCAGTTCTTC. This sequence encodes CASSPRRAGEYNKQFF.

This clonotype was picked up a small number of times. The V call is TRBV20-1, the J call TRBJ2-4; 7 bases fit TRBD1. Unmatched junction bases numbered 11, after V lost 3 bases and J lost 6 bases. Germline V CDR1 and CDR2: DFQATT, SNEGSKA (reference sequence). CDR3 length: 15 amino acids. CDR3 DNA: TGCAGTGCTAGTCGGCCCAGGACAGGCGGAAACATTCAGTACTTC. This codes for CSASRPRTGGNIQYF.

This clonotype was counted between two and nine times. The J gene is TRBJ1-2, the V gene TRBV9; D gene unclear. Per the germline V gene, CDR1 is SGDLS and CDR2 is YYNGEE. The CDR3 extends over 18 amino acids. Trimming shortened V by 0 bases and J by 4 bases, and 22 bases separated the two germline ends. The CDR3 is CASSVGSTPGSTVYGYTF. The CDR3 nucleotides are TGTGCCAGCAGCGTAGGCTCTACCCCCGGGAGCACCGTCTATGGCTACACCTTC.

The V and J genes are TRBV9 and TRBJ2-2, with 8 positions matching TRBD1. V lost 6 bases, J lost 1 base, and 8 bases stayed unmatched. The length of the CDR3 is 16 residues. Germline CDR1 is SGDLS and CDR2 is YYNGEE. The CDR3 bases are TGTGCCAGCACCAACCCCGGGACAGGGAACACCGGGGAGCTGTTTTTT. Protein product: CASTNPGTGNTGELFF. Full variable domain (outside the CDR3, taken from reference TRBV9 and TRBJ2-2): DSGVTQTPKHLITATGQRVTLRCSPRSGDLSVYWYQQSLDQGLQFLIQYYNGEERAKGNILERFSAQQFPDLHSELNLSSLELGDSALYFCASTNPGTGNTGELFFGEGSRLTVL.

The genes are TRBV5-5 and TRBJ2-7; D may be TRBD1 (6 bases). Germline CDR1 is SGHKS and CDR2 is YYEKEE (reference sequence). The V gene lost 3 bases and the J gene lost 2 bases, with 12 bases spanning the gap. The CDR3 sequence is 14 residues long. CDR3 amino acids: CASSWGHGTYEQYF. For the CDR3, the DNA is TGTGCCAGCAGCTGGGGACACGGAACCTACGAGCAGTACTTC.